In its sample, the clone carrying this TCR beta chain was seen a few times. Antigen: not known. Expressed TCRB transcripts were sequenced, since all the RNA that had been isolated was reverse transcribed. Sequenced naive, central memory and regulatory T cell samples produced an average of roughly 3.5 million reads. Using immunoSEQ multiplex PCR, the repertoire was profiled, and TCRdb retains in-frame clones only, with some absent. The sample records approximately 250,000 clones, 16% being singletons. The germline V gene has CDR1 SGDLS and CDR2 YYNGEE. With 4 bases removed from V and 3 bases from J, the gap between germline ends came to 5 bases. The CDR3 length is 12 residues. CD4+ naive, central memory, regulatory and stem cell-like memory cells were sorted via CD45RO/CCR7/CD25/CD127/CD95/CD27. The data belong to a study of beta chain features in type 1 diabetes. Whole-study results and caveats: Moderate yet significant TCRB CDR3 shortening was seen in Type 1 diabetes patients in all four CD4+ subsets.

Sequencing used naive CD4+ T cells from blood. The TCR originated in a man aged 30 to 39 with type 1 diabetes. The chain has TRBV9 and TRBJ2-1; no reliable D call. CDR3 in DNA: TGTGCCAGCAGCCTCGACTACAATGAGCAGTTCTTC. This translates into CASSLDYNEQFF.